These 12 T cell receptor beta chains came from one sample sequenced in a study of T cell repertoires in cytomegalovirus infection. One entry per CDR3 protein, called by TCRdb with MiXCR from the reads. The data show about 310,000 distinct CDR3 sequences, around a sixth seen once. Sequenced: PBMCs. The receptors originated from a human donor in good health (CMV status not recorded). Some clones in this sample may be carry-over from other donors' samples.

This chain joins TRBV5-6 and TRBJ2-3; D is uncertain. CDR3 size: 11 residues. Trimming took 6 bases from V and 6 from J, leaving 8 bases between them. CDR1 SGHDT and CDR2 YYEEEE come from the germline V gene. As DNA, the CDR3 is TGTGCCAGCACGGGTCAGGATACGCAGTATTTT. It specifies CASTGQDTQYF.

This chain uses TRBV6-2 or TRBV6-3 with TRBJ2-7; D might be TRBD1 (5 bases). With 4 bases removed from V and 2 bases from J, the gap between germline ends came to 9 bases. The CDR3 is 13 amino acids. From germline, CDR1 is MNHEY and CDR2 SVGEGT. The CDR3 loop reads CASSSRQTYEQYF. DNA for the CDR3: TGTGCCAGCAGTTCTCGACAGACCTACGAGCAGTACTTC.

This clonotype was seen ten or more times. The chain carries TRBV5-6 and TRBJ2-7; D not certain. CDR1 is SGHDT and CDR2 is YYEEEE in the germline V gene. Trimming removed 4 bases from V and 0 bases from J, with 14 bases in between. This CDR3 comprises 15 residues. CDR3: CASSPTPTDSYEQYF. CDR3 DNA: TGTGCCAGCAGCCCCACTCCTACAGACTCCTACGAGCAGTACTTC.

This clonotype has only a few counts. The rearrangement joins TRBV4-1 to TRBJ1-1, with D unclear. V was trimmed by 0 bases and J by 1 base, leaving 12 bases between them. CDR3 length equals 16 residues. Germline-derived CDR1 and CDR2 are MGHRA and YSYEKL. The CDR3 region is CASSQEGPQWNTEAFF. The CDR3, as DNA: TGCGCCAGCAGCCAAGAAGGGCCCCAATGGAACACTGAAGCTTTCTTT.

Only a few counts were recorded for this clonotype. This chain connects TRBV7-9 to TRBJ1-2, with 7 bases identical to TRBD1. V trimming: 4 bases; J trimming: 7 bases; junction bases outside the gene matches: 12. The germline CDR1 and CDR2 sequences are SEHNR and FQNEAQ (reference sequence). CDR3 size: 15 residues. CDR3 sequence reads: CASSSRKGASGGYTF. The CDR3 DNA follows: TGTGCCAGCAGCTCCCGGAAGGGGGCCTCTGGTGGCTACACCTTC.

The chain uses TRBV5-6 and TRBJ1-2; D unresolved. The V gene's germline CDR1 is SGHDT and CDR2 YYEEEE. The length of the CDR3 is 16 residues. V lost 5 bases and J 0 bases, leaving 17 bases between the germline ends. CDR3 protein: CASSYVSGDANYGYTF. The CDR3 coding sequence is TGTGCCAGCAGTTATGTTTCAGGAGACGCTAACTATGGCTACACCTTC.

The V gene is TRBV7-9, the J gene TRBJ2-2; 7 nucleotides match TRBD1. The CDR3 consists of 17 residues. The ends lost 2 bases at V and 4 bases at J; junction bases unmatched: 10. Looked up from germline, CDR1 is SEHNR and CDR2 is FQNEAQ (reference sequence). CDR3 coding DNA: TGTGCCAGCAGCTTATCTCGACAGGGTTCGGTCACCGGGGAGCTGTTTTTT. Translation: CASSLSRQGSVTGELFF.

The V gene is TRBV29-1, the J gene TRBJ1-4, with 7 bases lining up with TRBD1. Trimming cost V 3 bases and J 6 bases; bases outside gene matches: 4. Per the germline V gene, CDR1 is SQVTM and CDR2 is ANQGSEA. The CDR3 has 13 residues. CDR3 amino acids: CSVDFRGDEKLFF. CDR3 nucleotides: TGCAGCGTTGATTTCAGGGGGGATGAAAAACTGTTTTTT.

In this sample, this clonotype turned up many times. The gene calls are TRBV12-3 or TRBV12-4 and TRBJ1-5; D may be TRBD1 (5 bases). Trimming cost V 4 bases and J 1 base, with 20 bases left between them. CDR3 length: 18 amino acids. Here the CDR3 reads CASSSAGRGIRSNQPQHF. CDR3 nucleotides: TGTGCCAGCAGTTCAGCAGGGCGGGGAATAAGGAGCAATCAGCCCCAGCATTTT.

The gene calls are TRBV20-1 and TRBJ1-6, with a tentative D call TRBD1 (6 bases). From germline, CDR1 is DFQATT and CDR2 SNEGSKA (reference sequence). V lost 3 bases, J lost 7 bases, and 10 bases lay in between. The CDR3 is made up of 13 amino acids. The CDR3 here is CSASTTGNSPLHF. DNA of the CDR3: TGCAGTGCTAGTACGACAGGAAATTCACCCCTCCACTTT.

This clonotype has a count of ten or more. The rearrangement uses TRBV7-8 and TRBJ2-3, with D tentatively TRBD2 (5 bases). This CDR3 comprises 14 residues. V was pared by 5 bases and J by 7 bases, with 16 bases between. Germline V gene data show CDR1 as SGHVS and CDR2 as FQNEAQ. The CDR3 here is CASSQGGYLNTQYF. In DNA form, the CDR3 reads TGTGCCAGCAGCCAAGGAGGCTACCTAAATACGCAGTATTTT.

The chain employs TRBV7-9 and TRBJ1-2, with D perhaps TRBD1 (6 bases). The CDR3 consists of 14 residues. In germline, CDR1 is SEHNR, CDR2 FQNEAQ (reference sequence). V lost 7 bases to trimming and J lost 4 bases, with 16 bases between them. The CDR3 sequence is CASITNDRPYGYTF. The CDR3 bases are TGTGCCAGCATCACTAACGACAGGCCCTATGGCTACACCTTC. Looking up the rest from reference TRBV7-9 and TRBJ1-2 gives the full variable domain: DTGVSQNPRHKITKRGQNVTFRCDPISEHNRLYWYRQTLGQGPEFLTYFQNEAQLEKSRLLSDRFSAERPKGSFSTLEIQRTEQGDSAMYLCASITNDRPYGYTFGSGTRLTVV.